The next 27 T cell receptor beta chains were all read from a single sample in a study of identical twins. TCRdb fed the 5' RACE reads into MiXCR, producing one record per CDR3 protein. Among 690,000 or so distinct CDR3 sequences, approximately 6% were seen once, and the ten largest hold around 2%. The sample comprised naive T cells sorted from blood. All receptors derive from a man between 18 and 29 years old in good health.

On this clonotype itself: Being one base from a much bigger clone, this may be a read error. The rearrangement uses TRBV5-1 and TRBJ2-1; 7 nucleotides align to TRBD1. The better agreement between TRBJ2-7 and the DNA end casts doubt on the J call. This CDR3 contains 17 residues. CDR1 is SGHRS, CDR2 YFSETQ, per germline. The CDR3 nucleotides read TGCGCCAGCAGCCGGACGGGACAGCGGAGCTCCTACAATGAGCAGTACTTC. Its protein product is CASSRTGQRSSYNEQYF.

This clonotype was detected ten times or more. The rearrangement joins TRBV10-3 to TRBJ2-1; no firm D call. Germline V CDR1 and CDR2: ENHRY, SYGVKD. Between the trimmed V and J ends, which lost 3 bases and 8 bases, there was a span of 5 bases. The CDR3 is 11 amino acids. The CDR3 DNA is TGTGCCATCAGTGATGGGGATGAGCAGTTCTTC. Translating it yields CAISDGDEQFF.

This clonotype was observed a few times. The chain is built from TRBV25-1 and TRBJ2-5, with a weak D call TRBD1 (6 bases). CDR1 is MGHDK and CDR2 is SYGVNS in the germline V gene. This CDR3 contains 13 residues. The V and J ends lost 5 bases and 5 bases respectively, with 12 bases between them. The CDR3 here is CASSRRGQETQYF. The CDR3 DNA is TGTGCCAGCAGTCGCAGGGGTCAGGAGACCCAGTACTTC.

This clonotype was seen repeatedly, ten times or more. The V gene is TRBV27, the J gene TRBJ1-5; the D is unclear. Germline V gene lookup returns CDR1 MNHEY and CDR2 SMNVEV (reference sequence). The CDR3 contains 13 residues. Trimming pared 4 bases from V and 9 bases from J, leaving 13 bases between. Here the CDR3 reads CASSSMEGGPQHF. In DNA, the CDR3 is TGTGCCAGCAGTTCGATGGAGGGAGGGCCCCAGCATTTT.

The chain combines TRBV4-1 with TRBJ1-3; 7 bases fit TRBD1. Unmatched junction bases numbered 6, after V lost 4 bases and J lost 0 bases. In germline, CDR1 is MGHRA, CDR2 YSYEKL. This CDR3 contains 16 residues. The CDR3 DNA follows: TGCGCCAGCAGCCGGATAGGACAGGACTCTGGAAACACCATATATTTT. Its translation: CASSRIGQDSGNTIYF.

A word on this clonotype: No conserved phenylalanine or tryptophan is present at the end of the CDR3, so a read error is the likely explanation. V and J are TRBV5-1 and TRBJ1-4; no definite D call. With 6 bases removed from V and 6 bases from J, the gap between germline ends came to 12 bases. Germline CDR1 is SGHRS and CDR2 is YFSETQ. The length of the CDR3 is 13 residues. CDR3 loop: CASTSSLDEKLFY. CDR3 nucleotide sequence: TGCGCCAGCACGTCTTCACTGGATGAAAAACTGTTTTAT.

CDR3 nucleotide sequence: TGTGCCAGCAGCCAAAGCTTGTTACTAGCGGGGGCTTTAGCCAAAAACATTCAGTACTTC. It codes for CASSQSLLLAGALAKNIQYF. V is TRBV3-1 and J is TRBJ2-4, with 11 bases identical to TRBD2. The CDR3 runs to 20 residues. Germline V gene sequence: CDR1 LGHDT, CDR2 YNNKEL (reference sequence). Losses at the gene ends were 2 bases for V and 0 bases for J; bases not matched to a gene: 12. Full variable domain (rest looked up from reference TRBV3-1 and TRBJ2-4): DTAVSQTPKYLVTQMGNDKSIKCEQNLGHDTMYWYKQDSKKFLKIMFSYNNKELIINETVPNRFSPKSPDKAHLNLHINSLELGDSAVYFCASSQSLLLAGALAKNIQYFGAGTRLSVL.

The sample holds a few counts of this clonotype. The chain uses TRBV6-2 or TRBV6-3 and TRBJ2-2, with no clear D. Germline V lookup: CDR1 MNHEY, CDR2 SVGEGT. With 0 bases removed from V and 2 bases from J, the gap between germline ends came to 10 bases. This CDR3 region has 16 residues. DNA for the CDR3: TGTGCCAGCAGTTACTCAACAGTTATAAACACCGGGGAGCTGTTTTTT. Residues: CASSYSTVINTGELFF.

This clonotype turned up a few times. The genes are TRBV7-9 and TRBJ2-2; D remains ambiguous. V shed 2 bases and J shed 4 bases, with 8 bases lying between them. This CDR3 has 14 amino acids. CDR1 is SEHNR and CDR2 is FQNEAQ in the germline V gene (reference sequence). The CDR3 sequence is CASSLSRGTGELFF. The CDR3 bases are TGTGCCAGCAGCTTATCCCGTGGCACCGGGGAGCTGTTTTTT.

The table lists this clonotype with a few counts. The rearrangement joins TRBV5-1 to TRBJ2-1; 7 nucleotides align to TRBD1. The CDR3 extends over 16 amino acids. Germline V gene data show CDR1 as SGHRS and CDR2 as YFSETQ. J was trimmed by 4 bases and V by 4 bases; bases with no gene match: 11. CDR3 region: CASSHQTGKGYNEQFF. CDR3 in DNA: TGCGCCAGCAGCCACCAGACAGGGAAGGGATACAATGAGCAGTTCTTC.

This clonotype was recorded a few times. The chain combines TRBV7-9 with TRBJ2-7, with D tentatively TRBD2 (5 bases). Germline-derived CDR1 and CDR2 are SEHNR and FQNEAQ (reference sequence). Between the trimmed V and J ends, which lost 5 bases and 0 bases, there was a span of 17 bases. This CDR3 has 16 residues. The CDR3 loop reads CASSPSQRFPSYEQYF. CDR3 nucleotides: TGTGCCAGCAGCCCTTCTCAGCGGTTCCCCTCCTACGAGCAGTACTTC.

There are a few counts of this clonotype. The chain couples TRBV27 to TRBJ2-5, with 7 bases lining up with TRBD2. Trimming cost V 5 bases and J 7 bases; bases outside gene matches: 13. Germline V gene lookup returns CDR1 MNHEY and CDR2 SMNVEV (reference sequence). This CDR3 has 15 residues. The CDR3 nucleotides read TGTGCCAGCAGTCCGATGGGGGGGTTTGCGGGGACCCAGTACTTC. This encodes CASSPMGGFAGTQYF.

This clonotype was observed a handful of times. The chain joins TRBV27 to TRBJ2-1; 7 bases map to TRBD2. The V gene's germline CDR1 is MNHEY and CDR2 SMNVEV (reference sequence). The CDR3 sequence is 11 residues long. CDR3 residues: CRAGDYNEQFF. The CDR3 nucleotides are TGTCGGGCGGGAGACTACAATGAGCAGTTCTTC.

In its sample, this clonotype was seen many times. V and J are TRBV5-1 and TRBJ2-2, with TRBD2 matching 8 bases. In germline, CDR1 is SGHRS, CDR2 YFSETQ. The CDR3 runs 18 residues. V dropped 3 bases and J dropped 5; count of bases not matched to a gene: 15. CDR3: CASSWKGLAGLRTGELFF. The CDR3, as DNA: TGCGCCAGCAGCTGGAAGGGTCTAGCGGGCCTGAGAACCGGGGAGCTGTTTTTT.

The CDR3: CASSRGRVEEAFF. The CDR3 region has the DNA TGCGCCAGCAGCAGGGGCCGAGTAGAGGAAGCTTTCTTT. The chain joins TRBV5-1 to TRBJ1-1; possibly TRBD1 for D (5 bases). The CDR3 loop spans 13 amino acids. V was clipped by 4 bases and J by 8 bases, with 15 bases between them. CDR1 and CDR2 (germline): SGHRS, YFSETQ.

In its sample, this clonotype was seen many times. The rearrangement links TRBV18 to TRBJ2-1; maybe TRBD2 (5 bases). From germline, CDR1 is KGHSH and CDR2 LQKENI. CDR3 length equals 17 residues. V lost 6 bases to trimming and J lost 0 bases, with 18 bases between them. DNA of the CDR3: TGTGCCAGCTCCCCGTCATTAAAACGGGGCTCCTACAATGAGCAGTTCTTC. Its protein is CASSPSLKRGSYNEQFF.

This clonotype came up a few times. The V call is TRBV7-3, the J call TRBJ1-1; 11 bases match TRBD1. The CDR3 contains 16 residues. Germline loops: CDR1 SGHTA, CDR2 FQGTGA. The ends lost 4 bases at V and 1 base at J; junction bases unmatched: 5. The CDR3: CASSWGTGGKNTEAFF. The CDR3 nucleotides are TGTGCCAGCAGCTGGGGGACAGGGGGAAAGAACACTGAAGCTTTCTTT.

There are many counts of this clonotype. The gene calls are TRBV7-2 and TRBJ2-3; either TRBD1 or TRBD2 may supply D (5 bases each). CDR1 and CDR2 (germline): SGHTA, FQGNSA. The CDR3 runs 15 residues. V lost 6 bases and J 2 bases, leaving 15 bases between the germline ends. The CDR3 DNA follows: TGTGCCAGCAGTGGGACGTCCGTTTCCACAGATACGCAGTATTTT. This codes for CASSGTSVSTDTQYF.

The V gene is TRBV7-2, the J gene TRBJ2-5; TRBD2 matches at 9 bases. The ends lost 5 bases at V and 9 bases at J; junction bases unmatched: 10. The CDR3 is 14 residues long. The germline V gene has CDR1 SGHTA and CDR2 FQGNSA. CDR3 bases: TGTGCCAGCAGCCCTGTAGCGGGAGATGAGTCCCAGTACTTC. It specifies CASSPVAGDESQYF. Together with reference TRBV7-2 and TRBJ2-5, the CDR3 gives the full variable domain: GAGVSQSPSNKVTEKGKDVELRCDPISGHTALYWYRQSLGQGLEFLIYFQGNSAPDKSGLPSDRFSAERTGGSVSTLTIQRTQQEDSAVYLCASSPVAGDESQYFGPGTRLLVL.

This clonotype has a handful of counts. This rearrangement joins TRBV6-1 to TRBJ2-7; D is possibly TRBD1 or TRBD2 (5 bases each). V was cut by 5 bases and J by 0 bases, with 11 bases left in between. This CDR3 comprises 14 residues. Germline V lookup: CDR1 MNHNS, CDR2 SASEGT. CDR3 loop: CASSPRDGSYEQYV. CDR3 sequence (DNA): TGTGCCAGCAGTCCAAGGGACGGCTCCTACGAGCAGTACGTC.

The chain joins TRBV5-1 to TRBJ2-5, with D possibly TRBD2 on 6 matching bases. This CDR3 is built from 16 residues. V dropped 6 bases and J dropped 5 bases, with 23 bases sitting between them. Looked up from germline, CDR1 is SGHRS and CDR2 is YFSETQ. CDR3 sequence (DNA): TGCGCCAGCACCCCGGGTGTAGCGGTTCTTGGGGAGACCCAGTACTTC. Its protein product is CASTPGVAVLGETQYF.

The gene calls are TRBV2 and TRBJ2-5; D not certain. Germline V CDR1 and CDR2: SNHLY, FYNNEI. The CDR3 runs to 14 residues. The V and J ends lost 6 bases and 0 bases respectively, with 11 bases between them. For the CDR3, the DNA is TGTGCCAGCAGACCGGGCCAATACCAAGAGACCCAGTACTTC. It translates to CASRPGQYQETQYF.

This clonotype was recorded a few times. The chain couples TRBV20-1 to TRBJ2-6; maybe TRBD1 (5 bases). This CDR3 is 14 amino acids long. Trimming stripped 4 bases from V and 4 bases from J, with 11 bases between. Germline V gene data show CDR1 as DFQATT and CDR2 as SNEGSKA (reference sequence). The chain's CDR3 is CSAIQGSGANVLTF. Here the CDR3 DNA reads TGCAGTGCTATCCAGGGCTCCGGGGCCAACGTCCTGACTTTC.

The chain joins TRBV7-9 to TRBJ2-5; TRBD2 aligns across 7 bases. V trimming: 5 bases; J trimming: 7 bases; junction bases outside the gene matches: 7. The CDR3 runs 13 residues. Germline loops: CDR1 SEHNR, CDR2 FQNEAQ (reference sequence). This chain's CDR3 is CASSGRETGTQYF. The CDR3 DNA is TGTGCCAGCAGCGGGCGGGAGACCGGGACCCAGTACTTC. Filled out from reference TRBV7-9 and TRBJ2-5, the complete variable domain reads DTGVSQNPRHKITKRGQNVTFRCDPISEHNRLYWYRQTLGQGPEFLTYFQNEAQLEKSRLLSDRFSAERPKGSFSTLEIQRTEQGDSAMYLCASSGRETGTQYFGPGTRLLVL.

This rearrangement joins TRBV5-6 to TRBJ2-7; 9 positions match TRBD2. After removal of 3 bases from V and 4 bases from J, the junction contained 11 bases not matched to a gene. The germline CDR1 and CDR2 sequences are SGHDT and YYEEEE. CDR3 size: 16 residues. The CDR3 here is CASSSPRREGLYEQYF. CDR3 in DNA: TGTGCCAGCAGCTCCCCCCGGCGGGAGGGCCTGTACGAGCAGTACTTC.

This sequence joins TRBV10-3 and TRBJ2-7; 12 nucleotides line up with TRBD2. The germline CDR1 and CDR2 sequences are ENHRY and SYGVKD. The CDR3 consists of 14 residues. Trimming removed 10 bases from V and 4 bases from J; junction bases left unmatched: 8. CDR3 sequence: CATALAGGPYEQYV. The CDR3 nucleotides read TGTGCCACCGCTCTAGCGGGAGGGCCTTACGAGCAGTACGTC.

The CDR3 DNA reads TGTGCCAGCAGTTTCGGGCAGCTCTCCTACAATGAGCAGTTCTTC. Protein: CASSFGQLSYNEQFF. The rearrangement joins TRBV6-5 to TRBJ2-1; no firm D call. The CDR3 totals 15 residues. Germline V gene data show CDR1 as MNHEY and CDR2 as SVGAGI. Between the trimmed V and J ends, which lost 4 bases and 0 bases, there was a span of 10 bases.